The source of this TCR beta chain is a study of T-cell memory formation after mild COVID-19. TCRdb processed the 5' RACE reads anew with MiXCR; each CDR3 protein has one entry. The data hold about 180,000 distinct CDR3 sequences, with approximately 17% observed a single time. Notes on this clonotype: The target antigen is unknown.

Notes on the study in general: CD4+ clones that contracted lay mainly in CM and EM; CD8+ ones lay in EMRA.

The V gene lost 6 bases and the J gene lost 7 bases, with 15 bases spanning the gap. Germline-derived CDR1 and CDR2 are SGHAT and FQNNGV. The CDR3 sequence is 13 residues long. The specimen was PBMCs or a T cell subset sorted from them (not recorded which). The genes are TRBV11-2 and TRBJ1-1, with D maybe TRBD1 (5 bases). This sequence originates from a man aged 18 to 30 who had mild COVID-19 (a few samples of this study predate the infection). Cell type and time point are not known. DNA for the CDR3: TGTGCCAGCAGACTAACTCAAAGGGGTGAAGCTTTCTTT. As protein: CASRLTQRGEAFF.